These 22 T cell receptor beta chains came from one sample sequenced in a study of CD8+ T cells in alopecia areata (dated by TCRdb to 2017 to 2018). The method was the immunoSEQ multiplex PCR assay. For TCR sequencing, RNA was extracted from every sample and reverse transcribed into cDNA to serve as template. As stored in TCRdb, this immuneACCESS dataset retains in-frame rearrangements with V and J assigned. A fraction of the clones does not appear; measured against another copy, unresolved V genes explain less than half of the discrepancy, and the remainder lacks a known reason. The sample data list fewer than 250,000 clones, and roughly three fifths of these were observed just once. The top ten clones comprise around 0.7% of the sample. The sample's time point label, in plain terms: about four weeks on oral tofacitinib. This specimen's treatment or condition label, interpreted: oral pan-JAK inhibitor, 5-10 mg twice daily.

The material sequenced was CD4+ T cells sorted from blood, taken at week 4, from a patient treated with tofacitinib. The receptors were gathered from a human donor with alopecia areata.

This clone was counted a few times. This chain joins TRBV27 and TRBJ1-1; no clear D gene. The CDR3 is made up of 14 amino acids. The V end was cut by 4 bases, the J end by 0 bases, with 9 bases between. Germline V lookup: CDR1 MNHEY, CDR2 SMNVEV (reference sequence). As DNA, the CDR3 is TGTGCCAGCAGTTACGCGGGAATGAACACTGAAGCTTTCTTT. It is translated as CASSYAGMNTEAFF.

The chain employs TRBV7-8 and TRBJ2-1; D unresolved. V shed 6 bases and J shed 6 bases, with 18 bases lying between them. The CDR3 sequence is 15 residues long. The germline V gene has CDR1 SGHVS and CDR2 FQNEAQ. The chain's CDR3 is CASSGASLLGNEQFF. CDR3 sequence (DNA): TGTGCCAGCAGTGGCGCCTCTTTACTTGGCAATGAGCAGTTCTTC.

The chain employs TRBV30 and TRBJ2-3, with D tentatively TRBD2 (5 bases). Germline values: CDR1 GTSNPN, CDR2 SVGIG (reference sequence). The CDR3 length is 14 residues. The germline V and J ends were trimmed by 3 bases and 1 base, with 11 bases remaining between them. In DNA, the CDR3 is TGTGCCTGGAGCGGGATTCGTGGCACAGATACGCAGTATTTT. Its protein is CAWSGIRGTDTQYF.

The chain is built from TRBV30 and TRBJ2-3; D may correspond to TRBD1 or TRBD2 (6 bases each). V shed 5 bases and J shed 4 bases, with 7 bases lying between them. Germline V gene data show CDR1 as GTSNPN and CDR2 as SVGIG (reference sequence). The CDR3 covers 11 residues. CDR3 in DNA: TGTGCCTGGGGGGGGCCAGATACGCAGTATTTT. It encodes CAWGGPDTQYF.

The chain employs TRBV18 and TRBJ1-1, with 9 nucleotides matching TRBD1. The V and J ends lost 1 base and 5 bases, in that order; junction bases with no gene match: 11. The V gene's germline CDR1 is KGHSH and CDR2 LQKENI. CDR3 length: 17 residues. CDR3 sequence: CASSPQRGDRGGTEAFF. CDR3 in DNA: TGTGCCAGCTCACCACAGAGGGGCGACAGGGGGGGAACTGAAGCTTTCTTT.

This chain connects TRBV27 to TRBJ1-3, with 9 bases fitting TRBD1. V dropped 6 bases and J dropped 4; count of bases not matched to a gene: 1. CDR1 and CDR2 from the germline V gene are MNHEY and SMNVEV (reference sequence). The CDR3 covers 13 residues. This chain's CDR3 is CASRGTGGNTIYF. The CDR3 nucleotides are TGTGCCAGCAGGGGGACAGGGGGAAACACCATATATTTT.

The V gene is TRBV29-1, the J gene TRBJ1-2; tentative D call: TRBD1 (5 bases). CDR1 and CDR2 from the germline V gene are SQVTM and ANQGSEA. Trimming removed 3 bases at V and 7 bases at J, with 9 bases between. The length of the CDR3 is 11 residues. As DNA, the CDR3 is TGCAGCGTTGAGGGGGTTCGTGGCTACACCTTC. Its translation: CSVEGVRGYTF.

Comments on this clone: Other DNA sequences in the sample encode the same CDR3. V is TRBV30 and J is TRBJ2-7; D unclear. V was pared by 1 base and J by 3 bases, with 4 bases between. In germline, CDR1 is GTSNPN, CDR2 SVGIG (reference sequence). This CDR3 contains 11 residues. The CDR3 spells CAWSGRYEQYF. CDR3 in DNA: TGTGCCTGGAGTGGACGCTACGAGCAGTACTTC.

The table lists this clone with a few counts. The rearrangement joins TRBV4-1 to TRBJ1-2; possible D gene TRBD1, 5 bases. V was cut by 1 base and J by 4 bases, with 13 bases left in between. Germline CDR1 reads MGHRA; CDR2 reads YSYEKL. This CDR3 is 15 amino acids long. The chain's CDR3 is CASSQGQTSIYGYTF. The CDR3 DNA sequence: TGCGCCAGCAGCCAAGGACAGACAAGTATCTATGGCTACACCTTC.

The rearrangement uses TRBV6-1 and TRBJ2-5, with D uncertain. V was cut by 4 bases and J by 2 bases, with 14 bases left in between. The CDR3 extends over 15 amino acids. Germline-derived CDR1 and CDR2 are MNHNS and SASEGT. CDR3 sequence (DNA): TGTGCCAGCAGTGGCTCAGGAGCCTATCAAGAGACCCAGTACTTC. Translated, it gives CASSGSGAYQETQYF.

The CDR3 DNA follows: TGCAGCGTTTCCCCGCGGGGGACCGGGGAGCTGTTTTTT. This gives the protein CSVSPRGTGELFF. V gene TRBV29-1 combines with J gene TRBJ2-2; 7 bases line up with TRBD2. The germline CDR1 and CDR2 sequences are SQVTM and ANQGSEA. V gave up 5 bases and J gave up 5 bases; unmatched junction bases: 5. The CDR3 totals 13 residues.

The V and J genes are TRBV7-9 and TRBJ1-1; no clear D gene. CDR3 length: 16 residues. Germline CDR1 and CDR2: SEHNR and FQNEAQ (reference sequence). V was trimmed by 0 bases and J by 10 bases, leaving 21 bases between them. The CDR3 protein is CASSLAQGNKARVAFF. CDR3 DNA: TGTGCCAGCAGCTTAGCCCAAGGTAACAAGGCGAGGGTAGCTTTCTTT.

This clone occurred a few times. The genes are TRBV5-6 and TRBJ2-1, with D possibly matching TRBD2 (5 bases). There are 15 residues in the CDR3. The V end lost 4 bases, the J end lost 8 bases, and 19 bases lay between the germline ends. CDR1 is SGHDT, CDR2 YYEEEE, per germline. The DNA for the CDR3 is TGTGCCAGCAGCCCAGGACTCCACCGTGAAGATGAGCAGTTCTTC. This sequence encodes CASSPGLHREDEQFF.

This chain links TRBV5-4 with TRBJ1-2; 8 bases are shared with TRBD1. The V gene's germline CDR1 is SGHNT and CDR2 YYREEE (reference sequence). This CDR3 contains 15 residues. After removal of 1 base from V and 0 bases from J, the junction contained 2 bases not matched to a gene. CDR3 sequence reads: CASSLSTGANYGYTF. The CDR3 DNA reads as TGTGCCAGCAGCTTGTCGACAGGGGCTAACTATGGCTACACCTTC.

On this clone: This specimen includes other DNA sequences encoding the same CDR3. The chain employs TRBV5-1 and TRBJ2-7; D is unresolved. The CDR3 loop spans 14 amino acids. V was shortened by 0 bases and J by 1 base, with 8 bases between the two germline ends. Germline V gene lookup returns CDR1 SGHRS and CDR2 YFSETQ. The CDR3, as DNA: TGCGCCAGCAGCTTGGGGGTCGGATCCTACGAGCAGTACTTC. Its protein is CASSLGVGSYEQYF. The complete variable domain, with remaining parts taken from reference TRBV5-1 and TRBJ2-7, reads KAGVTQTPRYLIKTRGQQVTLSCSPISGHRSVSWYQQTPGQGLQFLFEYFSETQRNKGNFPGRFSGRQFSNSRSEMNVSTLELGDSALYLCASSLGVGSYEQYFGPGTRLTVT.

Worth noting for this clone: Germline and junction disagree at one end, which may indicate a read error. The chain recombines TRBV4-2 with TRBJ2-1, with D maybe TRBD2 (6 bases). This CDR3 spans 16 amino acids. Germline CDR1 is LGHNA and CDR2 is YNFKEQ. This CDR3 is CASSQGVAASFNEQFF. The CDR3 DNA is TGTGCCAGCAGCCAAGGGGTAGCGGCCTCCTTCAATGAGCAGTTCTTC.

The chain employs TRBV29-1 and TRBJ2-3; the D gene is possibly TRBD2 (5 bases). Looked up from germline, CDR1 is SQVTM and CDR2 is ANQGSEA. The CDR3 consists of 13 residues. Between the trimmed V and J ends, which lost 4 bases and 1 base, there was a span of 9 bases. The CDR3 sequence: CSVGESGTDTQYF. The CDR3 DNA reads TGCAGCGTTGGGGAGAGCGGCACAGATACGCAGTATTTT.

The chain uses TRBV29-1 and TRBJ2-3; D not certain. Trimming pared 6 bases from V and 6 bases from J, leaving 10 bases between. The CDR3 has 11 amino acids. CDR1 is SQVTM, CDR2 ANQGSEA, per germline. The CDR3 region has the DNA TGCAGCGTCCCTTTAGTTGATACGCAGTATTTT. Translation gives CSVPLVDTQYF.

This chain links TRBV29-1 with TRBJ1-5; a possible D gene is TRBD1 (6 bases). Germline lookup yields CDR1 SQVTM and CDR2 ANQGSEA. Trimming took 6 bases from V and 2 from J, leaving 11 bases between them. The CDR3 has 13 amino acids. CDR3 DNA: TGCAGCGTAAACCCAGGGGGCAATCAGCCCCAGCATTTT. This sequence encodes CSVNPGGNQPQHF.

This clone was picked up a small number of times. The chain is built from TRBV9 and TRBJ1-2; D call uncertain. V gave up 5 bases and J gave up 4 bases, with 21 bases separating them. The CDR3 is 16 residues long. Germline values: CDR1 SGDLS, CDR2 YYNGEE. CDR3 loop: CASSGQSSRVLYGYTF. In DNA form, the CDR3 reads TGTGCCAGCAGTGGCCAATCTTCCAGAGTACTCTATGGCTACACCTTC.

The chain combines TRBV18 with TRBJ2-7, with 9 positions matching TRBD1. V was clipped by 1 base and J by 7 bases; unmatched bases: 5. The CDR3 is made up of 14 amino acids. CDR1 is KGHSH, CDR2 LQKENI, per germline. Here the CDR3 DNA reads TGTGCCAGCTCACCACGGGACAGGGTGGGTGAGCAGTACTTC. Amino acid sequence: CASSPRDRVGEQYF.

The rearrangement uses TRBV5-1 and TRBJ2-3, with TRBD2 matching 7 bases. V shed 3 bases, J shed 2 bases, and the junction held 6 bases outside the gene matches. The CDR3 contains 15 residues. Germline lookup yields CDR1 SGHRS and CDR2 YFSETQ. CDR3 in DNA: TGCGCCAGCAGCTCCGGGACTACCAACACAGATACGCAGTATTTT. Its translation: CASSSGTTNTDTQYF.